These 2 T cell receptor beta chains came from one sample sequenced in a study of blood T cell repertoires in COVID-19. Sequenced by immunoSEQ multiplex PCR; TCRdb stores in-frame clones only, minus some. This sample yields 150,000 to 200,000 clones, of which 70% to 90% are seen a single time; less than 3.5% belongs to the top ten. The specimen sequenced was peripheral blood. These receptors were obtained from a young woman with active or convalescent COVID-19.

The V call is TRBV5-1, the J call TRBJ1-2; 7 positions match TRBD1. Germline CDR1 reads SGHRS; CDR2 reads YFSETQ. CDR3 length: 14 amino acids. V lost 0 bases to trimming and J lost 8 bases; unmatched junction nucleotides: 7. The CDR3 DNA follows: TGCGCCAGCAGCTTGGCCGACAGGGTAATAGGCTACACCTTC. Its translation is CASSLADRVIGYTF.

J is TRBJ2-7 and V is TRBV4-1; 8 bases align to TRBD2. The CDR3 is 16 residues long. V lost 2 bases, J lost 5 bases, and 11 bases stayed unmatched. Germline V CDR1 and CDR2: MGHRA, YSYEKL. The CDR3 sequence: CASSQTPGLEAHEQYF. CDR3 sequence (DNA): TGCGCCAGCAGCCAAACCCCGGGACTAGAGGCACACGAGCAGTACTTC.